What follows describes a single TCR beta chain. CD45RO negativity and positive selection for CCR7 defined naive CD8 cells, a population that excluded terminally differentiated effector memory CD45RA+ cells. Assay: immunoSEQ multiplex PCR; the TCRdb copy retains only in-frame clones and omits some. Of more than 2 million clones in the sample, just under 95% were seen once. The CDR3 runs to 17 residues. CDR1 is PRHDT and CDR2 is FYEKMQ in the germline V gene (reference sequence). J gave up 5 bases and V 3 bases, and 8 bases lay outside the gene matches. This sample is drawn from a study of shared clonotypes between healthy human individuals.

The specimen sequenced was naive CD8+ T cells from PBMCs. The source is a man aged 18 to 29 in good health. Some clones in this sample may be carry-over from other donors' samples. This sequence joins TRBV13 and TRBJ2-5; 14 bases fit TRBD2. This chain's CDR3 is CASSFRLAGGPGETQYF. The CDR3 DNA reads TGTGCCAGCAGCTTCCGACTAGCGGGAGGGCCTGGGGAGACCCAGTACTTC.